These 13 T cell receptor beta chains came from one sample sequenced in a study of T cell responses to AZD1222 COVID-19 vaccine. The table came from immunoSEQ multiplex PCR; TCRdb's copy has only in-frame clones and leaves some out. The table has approximately 100,000 clones, 88% seen once; the top ten hold about 8.7%. The material sequenced was peripheral blood, taken on day 0 of AZD1222 vaccination. All receptors come from an adult in good health.

V usage is TRBV7-2 and J usage is TRBJ2-2; either TRBD1 or TRBD2 may supply D (5 bases each). This CDR3 comprises 15 residues. The ends were cut back, 3 bases at V and 5 bases at J, with 13 bases in the middle. The germline gives CDR1 SGHTA, CDR2 FQGNSA. CDR3 protein: CASSFLGTGTGELFF. The CDR3 DNA sequence: TGTGCCAGCAGCTTCCTCGGGACGGGGACCGGGGAGCTGTTTTTT.

The rearrangement joins TRBV10-3 to TRBJ1-2; D unclear. Germline CDR1 reads ENHRY; CDR2 reads SYGVKD. The V end was cut by 2 bases, the J end by 8 bases, with 15 bases between. The CDR3 loop spans 14 amino acids. Here the CDR3 DNA reads TGTGCCATCAGTGAGCCGAGCAGAATGGGCGGCTACACCTTC. As protein: CAISEPSRMGGYTF.

This chain uses TRBV3-1 (or the pseudogene TRBV3-2) with TRBJ1-1; D is ambiguous. The CDR3 length is 16 residues. Per germline, CDR1 LGHDT and CDR2 YNNKEL (reference sequence). V lost 4 bases to trimming and J lost 2 bases, with 17 bases between them. The CDR3 loop reads CASSPGWSPLNTEAFF. In nucleotides, the CDR3 is TGTGCCAGCAGCCCTGGGTGGTCCCCTCTCAACACTGAAGCTTTCTTT.

The table lists this clone with a count of one. DNA of the CDR3: TGTGCCAGCAGCATATCGACAGGGACCTATGGCTACACCTTC. This gives the protein CASSISTGTYGYTF. This sequence joins TRBV16 and TRBJ1-2; 7 bases fit TRBD1. Trimming removed 5 bases from V and 4 bases from J; junction bases left unmatched: 7. This CDR3 is built from 14 residues. Germline-derived CDR1 and CDR2 are KGHSY and FQNENV.

CDR3 coding DNA: TGTGCCAGCAGCCAAACGTGGGCAGGTACCTACGAGCAGTACTTC. The encoded protein is CASSQTWAGTYEQYF. The chain has TRBV3-1 (or the pseudogene TRBV3-2) and TRBJ2-7, with unresolved D. The CDR3 is made up of 15 amino acids. Germline V CDR1 and CDR2: LGHDT, YNNKEL (reference sequence). Deletions cut 2 bases from V and 2 bases from J, with 13 bases between.

The chain uses TRBV3-1 (or the pseudogene TRBV3-2) and TRBJ1-2, with a possible D match to TRBD1 (5 bases). This CDR3 region has 13 residues. Per the germline V gene, CDR1 is LGHDT and CDR2 is YNNKEL (reference sequence). V lost 4 bases and J 3 bases, leaving 9 bases between the germline ends. Here the CDR3 reads CASSPGIYYGYTF. The CDR3 coding sequence is TGTGCCAGCAGCCCAGGGATCTACTATGGCTACACCTTC.

The chain employs TRBV6-1 and TRBJ2-7, with 7 bases lining up with TRBD2. This CDR3 comprises 14 residues. From germline, CDR1 is MNHNS and CDR2 SASEGT. The trim removed 1 base at V and 0 bases at J, leaving 0 bases unmatched. In DNA form, the CDR3 reads TGTGCCAGCAGTGAAGGGACTAGCTCCTACGAGCAGTACTTC. Translated, it gives CASSEGTSSYEQYF.

J is TRBJ1-4 and V is TRBV10-2; D ambiguous. Per germline, CDR1 WSHSY and CDR2 SAAADI. The CDR3 extends over 13 amino acids. V lost 3 bases and J lost 8, with 10 bases in between. The CDR3 loop reads CASSERAIEKLFF. In DNA, the CDR3 is TGCGCCAGCAGTGAAAGGGCCATCGAAAAACTGTTTTTT.

This chain connects TRBV19 to TRBJ2-2; TRBD2 aligns across 8 bases. V lost 4 bases, J lost 7 bases, and 11 bases stayed unmatched. The CDR3 has 16 residues. CDR1 is LNHDA, CDR2 SQIVND, per germline (reference sequence). The CDR3 DNA sequence: TGTGCCAGTAGTAACCCGGGAGGGCCAGTTAACGGGGAGCTGTTTTTT. Translating it yields CASSNPGGPVNGELFF. Together with reference TRBV19 and TRBJ2-2, the CDR3 gives the full variable domain: DGGITQSPKYLFRKEGQNVTLSCEQNLNHDAMYWYRQDPGQGLRLIYYSQIVNDFQKGDIAEGYSVSREKKESFPLTVTSAQKNPTAFYLCASSNPGGPVNGELFFGEGSRLTVL.

V is TRBV7-6 and J is TRBJ2-4, with 8 bases matching TRBD2. The CDR3 is made up of 15 amino acids. V was pared by 1 base and J by 6 bases, with 5 bases of the junction left unmatched. Germline V lookup: CDR1 SGHVS, CDR2 FNYEAQ. The CDR3 DNA is TGTGCCAGCAGCTTAGTTCCGGGAGGGTTAAACATTCAGTACTTC. As protein: CASSLVPGGLNIQYF.

This clone was observed once. This chain joins TRBV4-3 and TRBJ2-2; D is possibly TRBD1 (6 bases). The CDR3 extends over 16 amino acids. CDR1 is LGHNA, CDR2 YSLEER, per germline. Trimming cost V 2 bases and J 1 base, with 11 bases left between them. This CDR3 reads CASSQYPGQNTGELFF. The CDR3 coding sequence is TGCGCCAGCAGCCAATACCCGGGACAGAACACCGGGGAGCTGTTTTTT.

The sample holds one count of this clone. This chain joins TRBV3-1 (or the pseudogene TRBV3-2) and TRBJ1-2; 7 bases line up with TRBD1. This CDR3 region has 14 residues. CDR1 and CDR2 from the germline V gene are LGHDT and YNNKEL (reference sequence). V was clipped by 4 bases and J by 5 bases; unmatched bases: 7. The CDR3, as DNA: TGTGCCAGCAGCCTCCCCGGGACAGAGTATGGCTACACCTTC. This encodes CASSLPGTEYGYTF.

The CDR3 coding sequence is TGTGCCTCTAACGGGGGCGACTACGAGCAGTACTTC. It encodes CASNGGDYEQYF. V and J are TRBV19 and TRBJ2-7; D possibly matches TRBD1 or TRBD2 (6 bases each). The V end was cut by 11 bases, the J end by 3 bases, with 14 bases between. CDR1 LNHDA and CDR2 SQIVND come from the germline V gene (reference sequence). The CDR3 consists of 12 residues.